This TCR beta chain was captured by sequencing in a study of T-cell reconstitution after alpha-beta-depleted transplantation in children. Library preparation (for TCRbeta) was performed with unique molecular identifiers. TCRdb fed the PCR reads into MiXCR, producing one record per CDR3 protein. Here the sample spans fewer than 550,000 distinct CDR3 sequences, 10% being singletons. This CDR3 has 15 amino acids. From germline, CDR1 is MNHEY and CDR2 SMNVEV (reference sequence). As to this clonotype: This may stem from a read error, because a much larger clone lies one nucleotide away.

The receptor comes from a child aged 2 to 10 with inherited bone marrow failure, due to receive a stem cell transplant. The chain links TRBV27 to TRBJ1-2; D not resolved. The source was PBMCs, collected before TCRalphabeta/CD19-depleted stem cell transplant. CDR3 in DNA: TGTGCCACCAGTTTTGGAGCCGGCTCTAACTATGGCTACACCTTC. Translated, it gives CATSFGAGSNYGYTF.